The 9 T cell receptor beta chains given below trace back to one sample, sequenced in a study of spatial heterogeneity in lung cancer. TCRdb itself ran the 5' RACE reads through MiXCR, one entry per CDR3 protein. The top ten clones hold around 33% of a sample with around 47,000 distinct CDR3 sequences, 7.4% of them seen once. Time point reported: blood at routine non-recurrence follow-up after resection. No cells were sorted before sequencing. The whole RNA sequenced was extracted from tumor, nontumor lung or frozen PBMC. The sequencing here drew on PBMCs, taken at follow-up. The receptors shown here come from a female donor with early-stage non-small cell lung cancer.

This clonotype has just a few counts. The rearrangement joins TRBV20-1 to TRBJ2-5; 10 nucleotides match TRBD1. CDR3 length equals 13 residues. Trimming cost V 6 bases and J 4 bases; bases outside gene matches: 5. Germline assignment: CDR1 DFQATT and CDR2 SNEGSKA (reference sequence). The DNA of the CDR3 is TGCAGTGCACCCGACAGGGGGCGAGAGACCCAGTACTTC. As protein: CSAPDRGRETQYF.

The CDR3 bases are TGTGCCAGCAACTCCCAGGCCGGGCAGATGAGCACTGAAGCTTTCTTT. Protein: CASNSQAGQMSTEAFF. The rearrangement links TRBV11-2 to TRBJ1-1, with D uncertain. CDR1 is SGHAT, CDR2 FQNNGV, per germline. Trimming removed 7 bases from V and 4 bases from J, with 22 bases in between. The CDR3 has 16 residues.

This clonotype was counted a few times. This chain joins TRBV5-1 and TRBJ2-3; TRBD1 matches 7 bases. This CDR3 is 15 amino acids long. Trimming took 4 bases from V and 4 from J; bases not matched to a gene: 9. The germline CDR1 and CDR2 sequences are SGHRS and YFSETQ. The CDR3 region has the DNA TGCGCCAGCAGCGACAGGGTGAGCGAGGCAGATACGCAGTATTTT. Its translation: CASSDRVSEADTQYF.

The sample holds a few counts of this clonotype. The genes are TRBV20-1 and TRBJ2-7; the match to TRBD2 covers 7 bases. In germline, CDR1 is DFQATT, CDR2 SNEGSKA (reference sequence). V shed 3 bases, J shed 12 bases, and the junction held 14 bases outside the gene matches. The length of the CDR3 is 13 residues. CDR3 sequence reads: CSARGFDGGRRYF. CDR3 nucleotides: TGCAGTGCTAGGGGATTCGACGGGGGGAGACGGTACTTC.

Notes on this clonotype: This may be a read error: a much more frequent sequence differs by one nucleotide. The chain has TRBV20-1 and TRBJ1-5, with D maybe TRBD1 (6 bases). This CDR3 region has 14 residues. Per germline, CDR1 DFQATT and CDR2 SNEGSKA (reference sequence). Trimming stripped 6 bases from V and 3 bases from J, with 15 bases between. CDR3 nucleotides: TGCAGTGCGAGATACAGGGTATACAATCAGCCCCAGCATTTT. Protein product: CSARYRVYNQPQHF.

This clonotype has a count of ten or more. The genes are TRBV7-9 and TRBJ1-2; the match to TRBD1 covers 7 bases. The germline gives CDR1 SEHNR, CDR2 FQNEAQ (reference sequence). The J segment lost 1 base and the V segment lost 2 bases, leaving 13 bases of the junction unmatched. CDR3 length: 18 residues. CDR3 amino acids: CASSLYPSTGNHNYGYTF. The CDR3 DNA sequence: TGTGCCAGCAGCTTATACCCTTCGACAGGGAACCATAACTATGGCTACACCTTC.

CDR3 loop: CASTIEGTYNSPLHF. The CDR3 nucleotides are TGTGCCAGCACGATCGAGGGGACTTATAATTCACCCCTCCACTTT. The chain links TRBV11-2 to TRBJ1-6; possible D gene TRBD1, 5 bases. V lost 7 bases and J 4 bases, leaving 14 bases between the germline ends. From germline, CDR1 is SGHAT and CDR2 FQNNGV. The CDR3 consists of 15 residues.

In its sample, this clonotype was seen a few times. J is TRBJ2-3 and V is TRBV3-1, with D maybe TRBD2 (6 bases). Deletions cut 4 bases from V and 0 bases from J, with 11 bases between. CDR1 LGHDT and CDR2 YNNKEL come from the germline V gene (reference sequence). CDR3 length: 15 residues. For the CDR3, the DNA is TGTGCCAGCAGCCCGACTAGTCGAAGCACAGATACGCAGTATTTT. This gives the protein CASSPTSRSTDTQYF.

There are a few counts of this clonotype. This sequence joins TRBV13 and TRBJ2-3; 11 nucleotides agree with TRBD2. Germline V gives CDR1 PRHDT, CDR2 FYEKMQ (reference sequence). J was trimmed by 2 bases and V by 7 bases; bases with no gene match: 14. This CDR3 comprises 18 residues. The CDR3: CASTPGLADRMYTDTQYF. As DNA, the CDR3 is TGTGCCAGCACCCCGGGACTAGCGGACCGAATGTACACAGATACGCAGTATTTT.